The next 8 T cell receptor beta chains were all read from a single sample in a study of beta chain features in type 1 diabetes. Study-wide results and caveats: The study found moderately but significantly shorter TCRB CDR3s in all four CD4+ subsets of Type 1 diabetes patients.

The antigens these receptors bind are not known. Sequencing targeted expressed TCRB transcripts, as all isolated RNA had been reverse transcribed. Sequenced by immunoSEQ multiplex PCR; TCRdb stores in-frame clones only, minus some. The table has some 170,000 clones, over 55% seen once; the top ten hold roughly 0.089%. The sample comprised naive CD4+ T cells from blood. The receptors stem from a man younger than 40 with type 1 diabetes.

The chain employs TRBV7-9 and TRBJ1-6; unclear D gene. Trimming left V 0 bases short and J 11 bases short, with 8 bases between. The CDR3 loop spans 13 amino acids. Germline V gene data show CDR1 as SEHNR and CDR2 as FQNEAQ (reference sequence). In DNA, the CDR3 is TGTGCCAGCAGCTTAGCAGGGTACACACCCCTCCACTTT. Amino acid sequence: CASSLAGYTPLHF. The variable domain in full, completed from reference TRBV7-9 and TRBJ1-6, reads DTGVSQNPRHKITKRGQNVTFRCDPISEHNRLYWYRQTLGQGPEFLTYFQNEAQLEKSRLLSDRFSAERPKGSFSTLEIQRTEQGDSAMYLCASSLAGYTPLHFGNGTRLTVT.

Only one count was recorded for this clone. The chain combines TRBV29-1 with TRBJ2-7; 7 nucleotides line up with TRBD1. CDR3 length: 11 amino acids. V was pared by 4 bases and J by 5 bases, with 2 bases of the junction left unmatched. Germline V gene data show CDR1 as SQVTM and CDR2 as ANQGSEA. The CDR3 loop is CSVGQGHEQYF. Written as DNA, the CDR3 is TGCAGCGTTGGACAGGGCCACGAGCAGTACTTC.

This chain connects TRBV29-1 to TRBJ2-5, with D maybe TRBD1 (5 bases). CDR3 length: 13 residues. The ends were cut back, 7 bases at V and 2 bases at J, with 14 bases in the middle. The germline CDR1 and CDR2 sequences are SQVTM and ANQGSEA. In nucleotides, the CDR3 is TGCAGCGGGGGCCTGACAGTACAAGAGACCCAGTACTTC. Protein product: CSGGLTVQETQYF.

This chain joins TRBV5-1 and TRBJ2-7, with D possibly matching TRBD1 (6 bases). The CDR3 covers 13 residues. Germline assignment: CDR1 SGHRS and CDR2 YFSETQ. Trimming stripped 1 base from V and 10 bases from J, with 15 bases between. The chain's CDR3 is CASSLPGHPNQYF. The CDR3 region has the DNA TGCGCCAGCAGCTTGCCGGGACATCCCAACCAGTACTTC.

The table lists this clone with a count of one. The chain is built from TRBV5-6 and TRBJ1-2; the match to TRBD1 covers 7 bases. The germline V gene encodes CDR1 SGHDT and CDR2 YYEEEE. V shed 2 bases and J 0 bases; nucleotides not matched to a gene: 7. The CDR3 covers 16 residues. The CDR3 coding sequence is TGTGCCAGCAGCTTCCCCAGGGGGACAGCTAACTATGGCTACACCTTC. Translating it yields CASSFPRGTANYGYTF.

The chain is built from TRBV18 and TRBJ2-2, with unresolved D. V lost 6 bases, J lost 3 bases, and 8 bases lay in between. Germline assignment: CDR1 KGHSH and CDR2 LQKENI. The CDR3 extends over 13 amino acids. The CDR3, as DNA: TGTGCCAGCTCTCACGCCGACACCGGGGAGCTGTTTTTT. This codes for CASSHADTGELFF.

The rearrangement joins TRBV7-9 to TRBJ2-3; D perhaps matches TRBD2 (5 bases). The V gene's germline CDR1 is SEHNR and CDR2 FQNEAQ (reference sequence). Trimming cost V 1 base and J 4 bases, with 12 bases left between them. This CDR3 has 15 amino acids. The CDR3 reads CASSLGFEGSDTQYF. The CDR3 coding sequence is TGTGCCAGCAGCTTAGGCTTTGAGGGATCAGATACGCAGTATTTT.

This rearrangement joins TRBV14 to TRBJ2-5, with D possibly being TRBD2 (5 bases). The V gene lost 3 bases and the J gene lost 7 bases, with 9 bases spanning the gap. CDR3 length equals 12 residues. Germline V gene sequence: CDR1 SGHDN, CDR2 FVKESK. The chain's CDR3 is CASSQDSRTQYF. The DNA for the CDR3 is TGTGCCAGCAGCCAGGACTCCAGGACCCAGTACTTC.